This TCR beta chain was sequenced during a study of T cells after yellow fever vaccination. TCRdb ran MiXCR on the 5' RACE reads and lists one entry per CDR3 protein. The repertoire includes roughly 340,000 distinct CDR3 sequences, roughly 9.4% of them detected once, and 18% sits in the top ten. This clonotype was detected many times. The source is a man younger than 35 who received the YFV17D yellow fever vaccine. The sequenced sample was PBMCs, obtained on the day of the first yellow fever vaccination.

CDR3 sequence: CASSLTRSTEAFF. The DNA for the CDR3 is TGTGCCAGCAGTCTGACACGGAGCACTGAAGCTTTCTTT. The rearrangement links TRBV12-3 or TRBV12-4 to TRBJ1-1, with D uncertain. This CDR3 has 13 residues. The V gene lost 5 bases and the J gene lost 4 bases, with 11 bases spanning the gap.